This entry features one T cell receptor beta chain sequence. The sample holds a few counts of this clone. The antigen it recognizes is unknown. The sample holds no much larger clone one base away, and base qualities are not on file. In total, roughly 670 healthy bone marrow donors made up the cohort. All cohort members were sampled while nominally healthy, although unrecorded immune exposures were likely present. Of the 670 or so cohort members, nearly 300 had a positive CMV serostatus and about 350 had a negative one, while no CMV serostatus was recorded for the donor. Each donor provided a peripheral blood sample, and peripheral blood mononuclear cells were used for TCR beta sequencing. Genomic DNA was extracted from the blood cell samples with the Qiagen DNeasy Blood Extraction Kit. The data belong to a study of cytomegalovirus exposure and HLA in healthy donors (dated by TCRdb to about 2017). General notes on the study: An earlier analysis of approximately 550 of the donors reported roughly 300 Gb of sequence data and 117 million unique TCR beta sequences from 150 million to 200 million T cells. A later genetic analysis used genome-wide SNP genotypes for about 55% of the 666 donors, treating that subset as a discovery cohort. A later analysis re-analyzed previously published TCR beta repertoires from approximately 670 donors and added high-resolution HLA genotyping to study TCR occurrence patterns. To predict cytomegalovirus infection status, the study combined high-throughput TCR immunosequencing, statistical association of individual TCRs with disease status, and machine learning. The study aimed to test whether cataloging public T cell receptors could reveal signatures of past pathogen exposure. Along with the approximately 700-subject first cohort, a separate validation cohort of approximately 110 different subjects was used. An earlier analysis of 587 of the donors used high-throughput TCR beta sequencing to judge whether each TCR beta V gene segment behaved as functional or pseudogenic. Across 398 genotyped donors of the cohort, an average of about 250,000 unique TCR beta nucleotide sequences per donor were sequenced, and roughly 17% of those sequences were non-productive. Donor age, sex, ethnicity and CMV serostatus were collected together with the repertoire data. Of the 350 to 450 genotyped donors, over 80% were placed in the genetic ancestry cluster associated with self-reported Caucasian donors. Several DR-DQ haplotypes were treated as single units for association and clustering because of strong linkage in the cohort. Using immunosequencing, the study profiled T cell repertoires from 550 to 750 subjects and related those repertoires to cytomegalovirus serostatus. HLA typing covered class I and class II loci at four-digit resolution. Rather than using new phenotypic data, the later analysis identified candidate immune exposures from TCR beta sequences and from how often those sequences occurred across donors. An early release that covered several hundred HLA-typed donors contained around 330 gigabases of sequencing data and tens of millions of unique TCR sequences. The number of typed donors differed by locus: about 620-640 for A, B, C, DRB1 and DQB1; approximately 530 for DQA1; 606 for DPA1; and some 430 for DPB1. Every discovery cohort repertoire had been produced on one sequencing platform. The investigation overall reported the following: In a later analysis, several top co-occurrence clusters were reported to appear linked to parvovirus B19, influenza, CMV and Epstein-Barr virus. In a later analysis, most CMV-associated TCR beta chains were found to appear HLA-restricted, with HLA associations seemingly driven largely by CMV exposure. Compared with equally common non-associated chains, HLA-associated TCR beta chains in a later analysis were more clonally expanded and had lower generation probabilities. In both the original and validation cohorts, the classifier was reported to diagnose cytomegalovirus status with high specificity and sensitivity. At a false discovery rate of 0.05, a later analysis linked some 18,000 TCR beta sequences to specific HLA alleles. In a later genetic analysis, a missense DCLRE1C variant was associated with V-gene and J-gene trimming of TCR beta chains, and the association was replicated in an independent cohort. A cluster of highly shared sequence variants was judged likely to represent a technical artifact of the sequencing pipeline. Because the 87-base-pair reads could not distinguish some IMGT-functional V segments, including TRBV6-2 and TRBV6-3, those segments were excluded. When HLA alleles, especially DR and DQ, strongly co-occurred, attributing TCR associations to individual alleles was difficult. The study listed 150 to 200 TCR beta chains as associated with cytomegalovirus. A few of the identified cytomegalovirus-associated TCR beta chains were confirmed in vitro to be specific for cytomegalovirus antigens. A further reported finding was that TCR beta sequences accurately predicted the HLA-A and HLA-B alleles for most subjects in the first cohort. Roughly uniform sequencing depth across donors was assumed in presence/absence analyses, although this assumption may not hold. Across donors, most TCR sequences were observed very rarely, whereas some public TCRs were present in many individuals. According to the authors, the approach could potentially be generalized to other disease states and immunological phenotypes. In an earlier analysis of roughly 560 of the donors, most TCR beta V segments were observed in productive rearrangements about 87% or about 30% of the time, broadly matching IMGT annotations. The only immune exposure information available for the cohort was CMV serostatus. In a later genetic analysis, fewer N-insertions in productive TCRs were reported among donors in an Asian-associated ancestry cluster than the approximately 630-donor mean. Because some donors lacked HLA typing at each locus, the association tests relied only on the typed subset. Because counts were too low, 15 or so rarely observed V segments, including chromosome 9 orphons, were excluded from the earlier analysis of 587 of the donors. In this cohort, only TCR beta chains were sequenced, and detectable features were limited by the absence of alpha or paired-chain data. Linkage disequilibrium might explain the correlated functional status among segregating V segments, but an unknown experimental factor could not be excluded. In a later analysis, TCR association rates were found to vary across HLA loci, with the most associated TCRs seen for DRB1 alleles and the fewest for HLA-C alleles.

Reading the germline V gene gives CDR1 SGHNT and CDR2 YENEEA. The CDR3 runs 12 residues from the cysteine to the phenylalanine. The kept DNA is CDR3 alone, 36 bases in frame from the first base. The V end loses 1 base and the J end loses 3 bases, and a stretch of 4 bases separates them. The library came from the immunoSEQ multiplex PCR assay. A mixture of 60 forward primers for TCR Vbeta segments and 13 reverse primers for TCR Jbeta segments was used in the multiplex PCR. The CDR3 region of rearranged TCR beta genes was amplified from genomic DNA by a multiplex PCR assay. The amplified TCR beta libraries were sequenced on the Illumina HiSeq System as 87-base-pair reads. In the original analysis: Across the roughly 640 repertoires, a later analysis counted some 80 million unique TCR beta chains, some 11 million of which were shared by at least two donors. To remove PCR and sequencing errors, raw reads were error-corrected and collapsed into unique sequences using a nearest-neighbor algorithm that merged closely related sequences. V, D and J gene segments were assigned by aligning CDR3 sequences to IMGT reference sequences. For a sequence to be retained, a match of at least six nucleotides to both a V gene segment and a J gene segment was required. A rearrangement counted as productive if the CDR3 had no stop codons and remained in frame with V and J, and every other rearrangement counted as non-productive. CDR3 was defined according to IMGT convention as the region running from the second conserved V-encoded cysteine to the conserved J-encoded phenylalanine. In an earlier analysis of 550 to 650 of the donors, sequences lacking an unambiguous match to a single V gene segment were excluded. In an earlier analysis of 450 to 750 of the donors, a V segment was called functional when productive rearrangements were above 56.7%, and segregating when the standard deviation between donors exceeded 5%. A statistical classification framework was built for diagnosing cytomegalovirus status from the catalog of TCR beta chain sequences. In a later analysis, V and J genes were assigned by comparing TCR nucleotide sequences against IMGT/GENE-DB human TR gene sequences. Using the TCRdist pipeline, a later analysis assigned CDR3 sequences along with most-parsimonious VDJ recombination scenarios. In a later analysis, each TCR beta chain was defined by its CDR3 amino acid sequence together with its V-gene family, and reads without a unique V-gene family were excluded. As a way to deal with suspected cross-contamination and a sequencing artifact, a later analysis dropped nearly 600 nucleotide sequences that were highly shared and had low generation probability. In a later analysis, a clonal expansion index was calculated for each public chain from normalized within-repertoire ranks of inferred template counts. Generation probabilities in a later analysis came from a VDJ recombination model fitted to out-of-frame rearrangements, and those results were checked against IGoR. In a later analysis, TCR-TCR, TCR-HLA and TCR-CMV co-occurrence was scored with hypergeometric tests, and a repertoire-size bias correction was applied to TCR pairs. A later analysis estimated false discovery rates by permuting HLA or CMV assignments 20 times. In a later analysis, co-occurring TCRs were grouped with DBSCAN, and TCRdist sequence similarity was added when clustering was performed within HLA-allele-positive subsets. For co-occurrence clustering, repertoires with fewer than 30,000 or more than 120,000 public chains were excluded, along with roughly 5 repertoires with anomalous nucleotide sharing. TCRdb carries this immuneACCESS record with in-frame sequences only. Its versions omit some clonotypes, under half of them owing to an unresolved V gene in the studies checked, with the rest unexplained. V and J calls and clone size are given by that table; D and trimming were obtained from the DNA. This sample gives some 91,000 clones in total; about two thirds of them show up just once. Roughly 2.5% of the sample goes to the ten largest clones.

The sequence joins TRBV11-3 to TRBJ2-7, with no confident D gene call. This receptor was obtained from a human donor in good health. Sequencing used PBMCs. The nucleotides are TGTGCCAGCAGCTTAGCAGACTACGAGCAGTACTTC. Its translation reads: CASSLADYEQYF.